Included here is one TCR beta chain sequence, with context. The antigen is unknown. TCRdb fed the reads into MiXCR, producing one record per CDR3 protein. The profile shows hundreds of thousands of distinct CDR3 sequences, 31% of them singletons. The data stem from a study of T cell repertoires in cytomegalovirus infection. Points from the study as a whole: Predominance within the ex vivo response was attributable to HLA-C-restricted CMV-specific TCR beta clonotypes. Carriers of CMV and the relevant HLA type were discriminated by public TCR beta frequency.

The CDR3 consists of 12 residues. Trimming removed 8 bases from V and 5 bases from J, with 12 bases in between. Germline CDR1 ENHRY, CDR2 SYGVKD. The sample consisted of cultured CD8+ T cells from PBMCs, taken from culture after CMV antigen stimulation. This TCR was recovered from a human donor in good health (CMV status not recorded). Some clones in this sample may be carry-over from other donors' samples. V is TRBV10-3 and J is TRBJ1-1; D unresolved. The CDR3 here is CAISLTGTEAFF. The CDR3 DNA reads as TGTGCCATCTCCTTGACGGGGACTGAAGCTTTCTTT.